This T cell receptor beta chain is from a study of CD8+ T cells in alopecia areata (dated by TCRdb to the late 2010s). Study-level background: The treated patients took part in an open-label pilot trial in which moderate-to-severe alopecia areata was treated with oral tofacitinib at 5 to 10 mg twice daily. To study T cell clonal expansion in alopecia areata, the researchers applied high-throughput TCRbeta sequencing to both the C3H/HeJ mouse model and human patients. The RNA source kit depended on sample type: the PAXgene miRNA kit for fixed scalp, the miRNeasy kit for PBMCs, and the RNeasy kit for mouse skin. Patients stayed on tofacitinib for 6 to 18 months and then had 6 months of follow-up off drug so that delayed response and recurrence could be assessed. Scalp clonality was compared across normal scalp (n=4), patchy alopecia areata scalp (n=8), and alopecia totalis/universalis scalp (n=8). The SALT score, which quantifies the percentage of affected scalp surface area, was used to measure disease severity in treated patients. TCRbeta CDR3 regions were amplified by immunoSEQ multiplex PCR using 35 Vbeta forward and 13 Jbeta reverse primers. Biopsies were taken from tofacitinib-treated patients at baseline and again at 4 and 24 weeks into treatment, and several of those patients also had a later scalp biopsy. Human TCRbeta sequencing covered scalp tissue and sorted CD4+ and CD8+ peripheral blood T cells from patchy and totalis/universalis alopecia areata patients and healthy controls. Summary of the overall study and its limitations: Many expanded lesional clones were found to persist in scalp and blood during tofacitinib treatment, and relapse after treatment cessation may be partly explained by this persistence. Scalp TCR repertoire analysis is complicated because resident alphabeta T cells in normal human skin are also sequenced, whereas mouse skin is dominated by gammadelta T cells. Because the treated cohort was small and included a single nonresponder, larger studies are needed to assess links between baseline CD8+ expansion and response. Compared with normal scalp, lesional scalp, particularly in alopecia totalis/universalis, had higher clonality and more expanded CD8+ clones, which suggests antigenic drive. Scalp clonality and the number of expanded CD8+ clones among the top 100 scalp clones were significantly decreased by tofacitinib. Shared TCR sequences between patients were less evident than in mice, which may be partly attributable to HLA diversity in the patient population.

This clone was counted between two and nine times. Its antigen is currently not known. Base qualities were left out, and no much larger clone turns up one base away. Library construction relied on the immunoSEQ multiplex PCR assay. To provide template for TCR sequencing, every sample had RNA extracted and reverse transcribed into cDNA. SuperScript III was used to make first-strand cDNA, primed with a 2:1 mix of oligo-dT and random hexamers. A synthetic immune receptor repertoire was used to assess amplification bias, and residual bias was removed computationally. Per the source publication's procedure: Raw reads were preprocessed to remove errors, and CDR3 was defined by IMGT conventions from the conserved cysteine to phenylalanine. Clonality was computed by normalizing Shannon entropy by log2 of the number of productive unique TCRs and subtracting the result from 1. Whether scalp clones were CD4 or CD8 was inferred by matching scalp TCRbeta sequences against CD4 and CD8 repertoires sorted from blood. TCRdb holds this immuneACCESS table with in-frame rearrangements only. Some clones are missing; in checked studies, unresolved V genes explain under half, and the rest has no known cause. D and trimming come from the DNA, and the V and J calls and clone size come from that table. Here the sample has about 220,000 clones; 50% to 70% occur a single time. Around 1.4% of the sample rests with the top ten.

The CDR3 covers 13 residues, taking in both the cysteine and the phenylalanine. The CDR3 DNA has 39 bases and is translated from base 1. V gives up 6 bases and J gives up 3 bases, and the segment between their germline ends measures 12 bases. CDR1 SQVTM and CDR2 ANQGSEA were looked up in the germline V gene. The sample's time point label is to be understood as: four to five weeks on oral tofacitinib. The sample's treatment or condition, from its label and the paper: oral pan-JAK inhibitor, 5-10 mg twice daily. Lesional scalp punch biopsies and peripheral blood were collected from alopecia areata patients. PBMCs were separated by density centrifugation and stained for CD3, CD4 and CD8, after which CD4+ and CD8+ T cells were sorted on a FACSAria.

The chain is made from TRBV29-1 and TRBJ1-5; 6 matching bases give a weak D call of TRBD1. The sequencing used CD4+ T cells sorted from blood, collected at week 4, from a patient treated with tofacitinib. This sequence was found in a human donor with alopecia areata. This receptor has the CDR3 CSVADSPNQPQHF. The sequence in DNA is TGCAGCGTCGCGGACAGCCCCAATCAGCCCCAGCATTTT.